This TCR beta chain is drawn from a study of shared clonotypes between healthy human individuals. Whole-study context: Sampling drew on donors who were two women and three men aged 18 to 49.

Donors had no recently reported acute infections or vaccinations and were HIV-negative. Unsorted samples drew genomic DNA from approximately 87 million PBMCs. CDR3 size: 16 residues. The trim removed 3 bases at V and 3 bases at J, leaving 8 bases unmatched. Germline V gene lookup returns CDR1 SGHKS and CDR2 YYEKEE (reference sequence). PBMC DNA, left unsorted, was sequenced on ten immunoSEQ deep assay plates. Here immunoSEQ multiplex PCR was the method, and the copy in TCRdb shows in-frame clones only, minus some. The data contain 450,000 to 500,000 clones, approximately 80% of them seen just once; the ten biggest clones take up 12%.

The sample comprised PBMCs. This chain uses TRBV5-5 with TRBJ2-5; 10 bases agree with TRBD1. This sequence originates from a woman aged 40 to 50 in good health. Some clones in this sample may be carry-over from other donors' samples. The CDR3 sequence is CASSSPPGQGKETQYF. As DNA, the CDR3 is TGTGCCAGCAGCTCTCCCCCGGGACAGGGGAAAGAGACCCAGTACTTC.